This record concerns one T cell receptor beta chain sequence. Combined were second doses at about 4 or about 12 weeks. With V trimmed by 3 bases and J by 3 bases, 1 base remained unmatched. Germline loops: CDR1 LNHDA, CDR2 SQIVND (reference sequence). The CDR3 runs to 15 residues. Using immunoSEQ multiplex PCR, the repertoire was profiled, and TCRdb retains in-frame clones only, with some absent. The sample lists roughly 77,000 clones, about 92% occurring once. This entry comes from a study of T cell responses to AZD1222 COVID-19 vaccine. The sample was peripheral blood, taken 28 days after the second AZD1222 dose. The TCR originated in an adult who received the AZD1222 COVID-19 vaccine. The chain combines TRBV19 with TRBJ2-1; TRBD2 agrees at 11 bases. CDR3 residues: CASSMTSGNYNEQFF. CDR3 nucleotides: TGTGCCAGTAGTATGACTAGCGGGAACTACAATGAGCAGTTCTTC.